This record covers a single T cell receptor (beta chain). What it recognizes is unknown. These data come from a study of CD4+ T cells in melanoma. Method: immunoSEQ multiplex PCR; TCRdb's copy keeps in-frame clones and lacks some. This table has roughly 9,800 clones, around two thirds appearing once. Study results and limitations: A reported correlation linked neoantigen-specific CD4+ T cells to CD8+, macrophage and B cell function. Neoantigen-specific CD4+ T cells in melanoma reportedly had diverse differentiation states.

Specimen: cells from a culture (not recorded whether cultured in vitro). The clonotype was recovered from a human donor with melanoma.

The CDR3 protein is CSVVSGGGETQYF. In DNA form, the CDR3 reads TGCAGCGTTGTATCAGGGGGCGGAGAGACCCAGTACTTC. The rearrangement links TRBV29-1 to TRBJ2-5; 8 nucleotides match TRBD1. Per the germline V gene, CDR1 is SQVTM and CDR2 is ANQGSEA. Germline trimming cut 4 bases from V and 4 bases from J; bases unmatched to any gene: 5. The length of the CDR3 is 13 residues.